This entry lists 14 T cell receptor beta chains sequenced from one sample in a study of shared clonotypes between healthy human individuals. The protocol was immunoSEQ multiplex PCR, while the TCRdb copy is restricted to in-frame clones and leaves out a portion. Here the sample spans some 2.3 million clones, more than 85% being singletons. The sample was naive CD4+ T cells from PBMCs. The subset denotes: CD45RA+ positively selected. Receptor source: a man aged 18-30 years in good health. Some clones in this sample may be carry-over from other donors' samples.

In this sample, this clone turned up a few times. Other DNA variants within this sample encode the same CDR3. The gene calls are TRBV7-2 and TRBJ1-1; D gene uncertain. The CDR3 sequence is 13 residues long. Germline V CDR1 and CDR2: SGHTA, FQGNSA. The V gene lost 1 base and the J gene lost 1 base, with 4 bases spanning the gap. The CDR3 nucleotides read TGTGCCAGCAGCTTAGTGGCGAACACTGAAGCTTTCTTT. This sequence encodes CASSLVANTEAFF.

In its sample, this clone was seen a few times. The chain uses TRBV9 and TRBJ1-1; tentatively, D is TRBD1 (5 bases). V was shortened by 4 bases and J by 8 bases, with 12 bases between the two germline ends. Germline loops: CDR1 SGDLS, CDR2 YYNGEE. The CDR3 is made up of 12 amino acids. CDR3 sequence (DNA): TGTGCCAGCAGCTCCCAAGGGGACGAAGCTTTCTTT. As protein: CASSSQGDEAFF. Drawing the rest from reference TRBV9 and TRBJ1-1, the complete variable domain is DSGVTQTPKHLITATGQRVTLRCSPRSGDLSVYWYQQSLDQGLQFLIQYYNGEERAKGNILERFSAQQFPDLHSELNLSSLELGDSALYFCASSSQGDEAFFGQGTRLTVV.

The chain combines TRBV7-3 with TRBJ2-1, with 11 bases that match TRBD2. The germline V gene has CDR1 SGHTA and CDR2 FQGTGA. The CDR3 is made up of 16 amino acids. Losses at the gene ends were 5 bases for V and 2 bases for J; bases not matched to a gene: 5. The CDR3 loop reads CASSRIAGGTYNEQFF. CDR3 nucleotides: TGTGCCAGCAGCCGTATAGCGGGAGGGACCTACAATGAGCAGTTCTTC.

This chain uses TRBV6-5 with TRBJ2-7; no clear D gene. Germline V lookup: CDR1 MNHEY, CDR2 SVGAGI. Trimming removed 0 bases from V and 6 bases from J, with 9 bases in between. The CDR3 sequence is 13 residues long. CDR3 DNA: TGTGCCAGCAGTTACTCGAATTGGGGCGAGCAGTACTTC. Translating gives CASSYSNWGEQYF.

The chain has TRBV7-2 and TRBJ2-2; D uncertain. Trimming stripped 5 bases from V and 1 base from J, with 5 bases between. This CDR3 has 13 amino acids. Per germline, CDR1 SGHTA and CDR2 FQGNSA. The CDR3 DNA reads TGTGCCAGCAGCCACCGGAACACCGGGGAGCTGTTTTTT. Amino acids: CASSHRNTGELFF.

To note about this clone: The same CDR3 arises from other DNA sequences in this sample as well. The CDR3 reads CASSLGLADQETQYF. CDR3 nucleotide sequence: TGTGCCAGCAGCTTGGGACTAGCGGATCAAGAGACCCAGTACTTC. The gene calls are TRBV5-4 and TRBJ2-5; 9 positions match TRBD2. Unmatched junction bases numbered 2, after V lost 0 bases and J lost 2 bases. The CDR3 loop spans 15 amino acids. The germline gives CDR1 SGHNT, CDR2 YYREEE (reference sequence).

This chain links TRBV7-2 with TRBJ1-2; 9 positions match TRBD1. The germline V gene has CDR1 SGHTA and CDR2 FQGNSA. Germline trimming cut 5 bases from V and 8 bases from J; bases unmatched to any gene: 6. This CDR3 region has 13 residues. The CDR3 sequence: CASSLRTGVGYTF. The CDR3 coding sequence is TGTGCCAGCAGCCTTCGGACAGGGGTCGGCTACACCTTC. The entire variable domain, with the rest obtained from reference TRBV7-2 and TRBJ1-2, is as follows: GAGVSQSPSNKVTEKGKDVELRCDPISGHTALYWYRQSLGQGLEFLIYFQGNSAPDKSGLPSDRFSAERTGGSVSTLTIQRTQQEDSAVYLCASSLRTGVGYTFGSGTRLTVV.

The V call is TRBV6-1, the J call TRBJ2-3; 7 nucleotides match TRBD1. The CDR3 is made up of 13 amino acids. Germline assignment: CDR1 MNHNS and CDR2 SASEGT. Unmatched junction bases numbered 3, after V lost 6 bases and J lost 3 bases. The CDR3 bases are TGTGCCAGCAGAGGGGGACAGACAGATACGCAGTATTTT. It codes for CASRGGQTDTQYF.

The chain joins TRBV7-3 to TRBJ1-2; tentative D call: TRBD1 (5 bases). Between the trimmed V and J ends, which lost 5 bases and 3 bases, there was a span of 10 bases. Germline V gene sequence: CDR1 SGHTA, CDR2 FQGTGA. This CDR3 has 13 amino acids. The CDR3 reads CASSPRGDYGYTF. CDR3 sequence (DNA): TGTGCCAGCAGCCCTCGGGGGGACTATGGCTACACCTTC.

This chain links TRBV7-2 with TRBJ1-5; D not resolved. The CDR3 runs to 15 residues. Per germline, CDR1 SGHTA and CDR2 FQGNSA. Trimming took 1 base from V and 6 from J, leaving 13 bases between them. The CDR3 DNA sequence: TGTGCCAGCAGCTTAGGGTACATTGGGCCTCAGCCCCAGCATTTT. This sequence encodes CASSLGYIGPQPQHF. The variable domain in full, completed from reference TRBV7-2 and TRBJ1-5, reads GAGVSQSPSNKVTEKGKDVELRCDPISGHTALYWYRQSLGQGLEFLIYFQGNSAPDKSGLPSDRFSAERTGGSVSTLTIQRTQQEDSAVYLCASSLGYIGPQPQHFGDGTRLSIL.

This rearrangement joins TRBV11-3 to TRBJ1-1; D remains ambiguous. CDR3 length: 13 residues. Germline CDR1 and CDR2: SGHNT and YENEEA. Trimming took off 8 bases at V and 0 bases at J, with 10 bases between the two ends. CDR3 region: CASGPGMNTEAFF. CDR3 nucleotide sequence: TGTGCCAGCGGCCCCGGGATGAACACTGAAGCTTTCTTT.

The chain combines TRBV27 with TRBJ2-5, with 7 bases matching TRBD1. This CDR3 has 16 amino acids. After removal of 3 bases from V and 3 bases from J, the junction contained 10 bases not matched to a gene. CDR1 and CDR2 from the germline V gene are MNHEY and SMNVEV (reference sequence). The DNA of the CDR3 is TGTGCCAGCAGTTTCGGTTTTCCGGGACAGAAAGAGACCCAGTACTTC. Translation gives CASSFGFPGQKETQYF.

The chain recombines TRBV19 with TRBJ2-1; D assignment may be TRBD1 or TRBD2 (6 bases each). Trimming removed 6 bases from V and 7 bases from J, with 16 bases in between. The germline CDR1 and CDR2 sequences are LNHDA and SQIVND (reference sequence). The CDR3 sequence is 14 residues long. In nucleotides, the CDR3 is TGTGCCAGTAGGGGGGGCACTAGCTGGAATGAGCAGTTCTTC. Translated, it gives CASRGGTSWNEQFF.

V gene TRBV2 combines with J gene TRBJ1-2; 10 nucleotides line up with TRBD1. Germline values: CDR1 SNHLY, CDR2 FYNNEI. V dropped 4 bases and J dropped 8; count of bases not matched to a gene: 7. The CDR3 totals 14 residues. Here the CDR3 DNA reads TGTGCCAGCAGTGTCACTCCGGGACAGGGGGGCTACACCTTC. Its translation is CASSVTPGQGGYTF.